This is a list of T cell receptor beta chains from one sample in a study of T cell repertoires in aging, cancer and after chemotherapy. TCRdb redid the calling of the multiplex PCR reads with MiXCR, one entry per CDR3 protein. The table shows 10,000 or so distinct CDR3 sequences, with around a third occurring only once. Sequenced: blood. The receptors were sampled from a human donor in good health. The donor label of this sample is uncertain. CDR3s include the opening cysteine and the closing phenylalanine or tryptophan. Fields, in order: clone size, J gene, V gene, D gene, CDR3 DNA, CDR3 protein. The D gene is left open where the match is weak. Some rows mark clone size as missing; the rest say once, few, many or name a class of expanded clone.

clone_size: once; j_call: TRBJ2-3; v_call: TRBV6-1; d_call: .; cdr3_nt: TGTGCCACCAGTGCCCCCGGAGGGACCCGCGGCGCAGATACGCAGTATTTT; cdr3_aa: CATSAPGGTRGADTQYF
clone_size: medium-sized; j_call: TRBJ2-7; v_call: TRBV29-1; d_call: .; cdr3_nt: TGCAGCGTTGTACTTCGGGACGGGTACGAGCAGTACTTC; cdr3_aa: CSVVLRDGYEQYF
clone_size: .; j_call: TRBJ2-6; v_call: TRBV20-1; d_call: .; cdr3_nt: TGCAGTGCTAGACCTACACCCCGGGTCTCTGGGGCCAACGTCCTGACTTTC; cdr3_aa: CSARPTPRVSGANVLTF
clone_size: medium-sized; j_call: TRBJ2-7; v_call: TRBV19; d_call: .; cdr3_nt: TGTGCCAGTAGTCGCGGGCAGGGGGGATACGAGCAGTACTTC; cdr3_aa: CASSRGQGGYEQYF
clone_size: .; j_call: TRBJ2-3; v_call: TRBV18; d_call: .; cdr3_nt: TGTGCCAGCTCACCAAGAGGCAGAGAGGGCAGGGATTTT; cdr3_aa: CASSPRGREGRDF
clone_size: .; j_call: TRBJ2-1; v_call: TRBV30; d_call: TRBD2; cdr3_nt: TGTGCCTGGAGTGTACTAGCGGGGGGCTACAATGAGCAGTTCTTC; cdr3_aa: CAWSVLAGGYNEQFF
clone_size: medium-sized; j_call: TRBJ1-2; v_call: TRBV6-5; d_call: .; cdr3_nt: TGTGCCAGCAGTTACTCGACACAGACTAGCGTCGGCTACACCTTC; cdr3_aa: CASSYSTQTSVGYTF
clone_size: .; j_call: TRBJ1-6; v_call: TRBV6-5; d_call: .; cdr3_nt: TGTGCCAGCAGTATCTGGGGCAGTTCACCCCTCCACTTT; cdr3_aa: CASSIWGSSPLHF
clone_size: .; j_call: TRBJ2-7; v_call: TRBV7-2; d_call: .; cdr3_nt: TGTGCCAGCAGCTTAGGGACTCCTGTCCCCGAGCAGTACTTC; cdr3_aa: CASSLGTPVPEQYF
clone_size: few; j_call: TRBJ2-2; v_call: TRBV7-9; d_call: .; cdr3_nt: TGTGCCAGCAGAGGGAACACCGGGGAGCTGTTTTTT; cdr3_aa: CASRGNTGELFF
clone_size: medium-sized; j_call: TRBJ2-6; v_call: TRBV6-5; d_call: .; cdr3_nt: TGTGCCAGCAGGCTTGCAACAGGGGCCAACGTCCTGACTTTC; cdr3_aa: CASRLATGANVLTF
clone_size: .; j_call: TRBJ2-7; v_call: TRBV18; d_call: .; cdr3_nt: TGTGCCAGCTCATTCCTCTCAGGGGTCAGCTCCTACGAGCAGTACTTC; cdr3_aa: CASSFLSGVSSYEQYF
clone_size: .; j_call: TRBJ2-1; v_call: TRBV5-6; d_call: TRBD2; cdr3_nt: TGTGCCAGCAGCTCCACCGGGACTAGCTCCTACAATGAGCAGTTCTTC; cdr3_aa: CASSSTGTSSYNEQFF
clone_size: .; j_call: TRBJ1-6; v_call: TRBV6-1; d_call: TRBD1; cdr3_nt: TGTGCCACCATATTGGTAGGACAGGGGAATTCACCCCTCCACTTT; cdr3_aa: CATILVGQGNSPLHF
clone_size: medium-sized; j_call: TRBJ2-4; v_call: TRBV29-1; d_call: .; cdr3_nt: TGCAGCGTTGAGTTGCCAGCCAAAAACATTCAGTACTTC; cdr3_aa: CSVELPAKNIQYF
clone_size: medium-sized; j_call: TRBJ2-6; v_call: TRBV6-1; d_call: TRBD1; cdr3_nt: TGTGCCAGCAGGACAGGGGGCTCCGGGGCCAACGTCCTGACTTTC; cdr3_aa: CASRTGGSGANVLTF
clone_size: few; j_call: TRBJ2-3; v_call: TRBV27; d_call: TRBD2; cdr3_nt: TGTGCCAGCAACCGCCGGGGGGTCACAGATACGCAGTATTTT; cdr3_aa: CASNRRGVTDTQYF
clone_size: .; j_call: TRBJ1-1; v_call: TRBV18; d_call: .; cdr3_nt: TGTGCCAGCTCCCGAGACAGGCAGACAAACACTGAAGCTTTCTTT; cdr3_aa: CASSRDRQTNTEAFF
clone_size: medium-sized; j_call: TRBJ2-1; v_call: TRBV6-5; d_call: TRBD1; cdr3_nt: TGTGCCAGCAGTGGCGGGACAGGCTGGCATGAGCAGTTCTTC; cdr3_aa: CASSGGTGWHEQFF
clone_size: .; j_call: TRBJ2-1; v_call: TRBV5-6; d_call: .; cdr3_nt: TGCGCCAGCAGCTTGGAAGTGCAGGGAACCTACAATGAGCAGTTCTTC; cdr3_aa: CASSLEVQGTYNEQFF
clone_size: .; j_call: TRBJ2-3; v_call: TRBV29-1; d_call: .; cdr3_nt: TGCAGCGTCCCAGATACGCAGTATTTT; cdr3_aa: CSVPDTQYF
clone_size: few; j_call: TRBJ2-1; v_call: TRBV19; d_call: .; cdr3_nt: TGTGCCAGTAGTATCACCCGGGACGGGTCTCAGTTCTTC; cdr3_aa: CASSITRDGSQFF
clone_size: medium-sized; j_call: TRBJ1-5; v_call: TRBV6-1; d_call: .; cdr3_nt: TGTGCCAGCAGGGTGTCAGGTAATCAGCCCCAGCATTTT; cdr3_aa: CASRVSGNQPQHF
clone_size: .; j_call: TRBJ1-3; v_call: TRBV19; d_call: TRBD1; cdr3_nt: TGTGCCAGTAATGACAGGGCTGGAAACACCATATATTTT; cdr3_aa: CASNDRAGNTIYF
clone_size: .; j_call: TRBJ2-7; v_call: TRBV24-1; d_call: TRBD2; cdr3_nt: TGTGCCACCAGTAGCGGGAGTAGTCTCTACGAGCAGTACTTC; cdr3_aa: CATSSGSSLYEQYF
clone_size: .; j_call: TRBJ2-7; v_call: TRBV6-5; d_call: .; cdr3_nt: TGTGCCAGCAGTTACCGGGGCCCCAACTACGAGCAGTACTTC; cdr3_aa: CASSYRGPNYEQYF
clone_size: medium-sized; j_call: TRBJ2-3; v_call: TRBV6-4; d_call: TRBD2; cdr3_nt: TGTGCCAGCAGTCCCGATCCTAGCGGGGGAACAGATACGCAGTATTTT; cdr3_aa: CASSPDPSGGTDTQYF
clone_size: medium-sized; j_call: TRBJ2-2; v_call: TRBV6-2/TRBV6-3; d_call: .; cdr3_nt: TGTGCCAGCAGTACCAACACCGGGGAGCTGTTTTTT; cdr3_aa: CASSTNTGELFF
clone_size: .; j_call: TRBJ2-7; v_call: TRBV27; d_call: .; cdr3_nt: TGTGCCAGCACCGCACAATCGGGCCACGAGCAGTACTTC; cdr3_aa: CASTAQSGHEQYF
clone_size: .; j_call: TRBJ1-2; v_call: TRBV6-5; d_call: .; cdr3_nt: TGTGCCAGCAGACAGAGGGACGGCTATGGCTACACCTTC; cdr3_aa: CASRQRDGYGYTF
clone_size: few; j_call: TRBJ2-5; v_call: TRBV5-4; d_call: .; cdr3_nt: TGTGCCAGCAGCGGGGAGGCTCCGGAGACCCAGTACTTC; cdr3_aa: CASSGEAPETQYF